This T cell receptor (beta chain) is from a study of cytomegalovirus exposure and HLA in healthy donors (dated by TCRdb to 2016 to 2017). With respect to the entire study: An earlier analysis of 587 of the donors reported approximately 300 Gb of sequence data and 117 million unique TCR beta sequences obtained from roughly 170 million T cells. The study profiled the T cell repertoires of 500 to 800 subjects by immunosequencing and related them to cytomegalovirus serostatus. All discovery cohort repertoires had been generated using a single sequencing platform. A later genetic analysis took genome-wide SNP genotypes for about three fifths of the roughly 670 donors and used that subset as a discovery cohort. Because of strong linkage in the cohort, 5 or 6 DR-DQ haplotypes were treated as single units for association and clustering. In an earlier analysis of a few hundred of the donors, high-throughput TCR beta sequencing was used to judge whether each TCR beta V gene segment behaved as functional or pseudogenic. Along with the roughly 670-subject first cohort, a separate validation cohort of more than 90 different subjects was used. Among about 360 genotyped donors of the cohort, an average of roughly 240,000 unique TCR beta nucleotide sequences were sequenced per donor, about a sixth of them non-productive. The number of donors typed differed by locus, with roughly 629-640 for A, B, C, DRB1 and DQB1, over 500 for DQA1, 600 to 610 for DPA1, and some 440 for DPB1. Of the roughly 410 genotyped donors, 65% to 90% were placed in the genetic ancestry cluster associated with self-reported Caucasian donors. Class I and class II HLA loci were covered by the typing at four-digit resolution. The study combined high-throughput TCR immunosequencing, statistical association of individual TCRs with disease status, and machine learning to predict cytomegalovirus infection status. An early release covering about 600 HLA-typed donors comprised 250 to 350 gigabases of sequencing data and 65 million to 100 million unique TCR sequences. In the later analysis, no new phenotypic data were used to find candidate immune exposures; instead, reliance was placed on TCR beta sequences and their occurrence across donors. Donor age, sex, ethnicity and CMV serostatus were compiled alongside the repertoire data. A later analysis re-analyzed previously published TCR beta repertoires from roughly 630 donors and added high-resolution HLA genotyping to study TCR occurrence patterns. The study aimed to test whether signatures of past pathogen exposure could be identified by cataloging public T cell receptors. What the authors observed across the whole study: An earlier analysis of 450 to 750 of the donors showed that most TCR beta V segments appeared in productive rearrangements either about 87% or about 30% of the time, which broadly matched IMGT annotations. CMV serostatus was the only immune exposure information available for the cohort. When HLA alleles, especially DR and DQ, strongly co-occurred, attributing TCR associations to individual alleles was difficult. Across donors, most TCR sequences were observed very rarely, whereas some public TCRs were present in many individuals. Linkage disequilibrium might explain the correlated functional status among segregating V segments, but an unknown experimental factor could not be ruled out. A later genetic analysis associated a missense DCLRE1C variant with V-gene and J-gene trimming of TCR beta chains, and an independent cohort replicated the association. It was suggested by the authors that the approach could potentially be generalized to other disease states and immunological phenotypes. In a later analysis, around 17,000 TCR beta sequences were associated with specific HLA alleles at a false discovery rate of 0.05. The classifier was reported to diagnose cytomegalovirus status with high specificity and sensitivity in both the original cohort and the validation cohort. Compared with equally common non-associated chains, HLA-associated TCR beta chains in a later analysis were more clonally expanded and had lower generation probabilities. Roughly uniform sequencing depth across donors was assumed in presence/absence analyses, although this assumption may not hold. According to a later genetic analysis, donors in an Asian-associated ancestry cluster had fewer N-insertions in productive TCRs than the roughly 670-donor mean. A group of highly shared sequence variants was considered likely to be a technical artifact of the sequencing pipeline. In a later analysis, most CMV-associated TCR beta chains were found to appear HLA-restricted, with HLA associations seemingly driven largely by CMV exposure. The study listed approximately 150 TCR beta chains as associated with cytomegalovirus. According to a later analysis, parvovirus B19, influenza, CMV and Epstein-Barr virus appeared linked to several top co-occurrence clusters. In a later analysis, the rate of TCR association differed among HLA loci, with DRB1 alleles having the most associated TCRs and HLA-C alleles having the fewest. In vitro tests confirmed that a few of the cytomegalovirus-associated TCR beta chains recognize cytomegalovirus antigens. About 17 rarely observed V segments, including chromosome 9 orphons, were excluded from the earlier analysis of about 600 of the donors because counts were too low. The cohort was sequenced for TCR beta chains only, and without alpha or paired-chain data the features that could be detected were limited. HLA typing was unavailable for some donors at each locus, so association tests used only the typed subset. A further reported finding was that TCR beta sequences accurately predicted the HLA-A and HLA-B alleles for most subjects in the first cohort.

Libraries were made using the immunoSEQ multiplex PCR assay. A mixture of 60 forward primers for TCR Vbeta segments and 13 reverse primers for TCR Jbeta segments was used in the multiplex PCR. The CDR3 region of rearranged TCR beta genes was amplified from genomic DNA with a multiplex PCR assay. The Illumina HiSeq System was used to sequence the amplified TCR beta libraries as 87-base-pair reads. For the original study's pipeline: Across the 670 or so repertoires, a later analysis counted some 81 million unique TCR beta chains, 9.5 million to 13 million of which were shared by at least two donors. To remove PCR and sequencing errors, raw reads were error-corrected and collapsed into unique sequences using a nearest-neighbor algorithm that merged closely related sequences. Alignment of CDR3 sequences to IMGT reference sequences was used to assign V, D and J gene segments. For a sequence to be retained, a match of at least six nucleotides was required to both a V gene segment and a J gene segment. A rearrangement counted as productive if the CDR3 had no stop codons and remained in frame with V and J, and every other rearrangement counted as non-productive. Following IMGT convention, CDR3 was defined as the stretch from the second conserved V-encoded cysteine up to the conserved J-encoded phenylalanine. Sequences without an unambiguous match to a single V gene segment were excluded from the earlier analysis of a few hundred of the donors. An earlier analysis of 587 of the donors classified V segments as functional when productive rearrangements were above 56.7% and as segregating when the standard deviation between donors was above 5%. To diagnose cytomegalovirus status from the catalog of TCR beta chain sequences, a statistical classification framework was built. V and J gene assignment, in a later analysis, came from comparing TCR nucleotide sequences with IMGT/GENE-DB human TR gene sequences. A later analysis assigned CDR3 sequences and most-parsimonious VDJ recombination scenarios with the TCRdist pipeline. In a later analysis, each TCR beta chain was defined by its CDR3 amino acid sequence together with its V-gene family, and reads lacking a unique V-gene family were excluded. To address suspected cross-contamination and a sequencing artifact, a later analysis removed 550 to 750 highly shared, low-generation-probability nucleotide sequences. For each public chain, a later analysis derived a clonal expansion index from normalized ranks of inferred template counts within each repertoire. In a later analysis, generation probabilities were computed using a VDJ recombination model fitted to out-of-frame rearrangements, and the results were checked against IGoR. In a later analysis, TCR-TCR, TCR-HLA and TCR-CMV co-occurrence was scored with hypergeometric tests, and a repertoire-size bias correction was applied to TCR pairs. False discovery rates were estimated in a later analysis by permuting HLA or CMV assignments 20 times. A later analysis grouped co-occurring TCRs with DBSCAN, adding TCRdist sequence similarity when clustering within HLA-allele-positive subsets. Co-occurrence clustering excluded repertoires with fewer than 30,000 or more than 120,000 public chains, plus five with anomalous nucleotide sharing. TCRdb re-hosts the immuneACCESS table, in-frame sequences only. Its copies lack some clones; in the studies checked, an unresolved V gene accounts for under half of them, and the cause for the rest is not known. V and J calls and clone size are given by that table; D and trimming were obtained from the DNA. The sample yields roughly 100,000 clones; less than 85% were counted once. Clones ranked in the top ten supply approximately 5% of the sample.

To note about this clone: There is no known antigen for this receptor. No base qualities exist here, and no much larger clone lies one base off it.

The cohort was made up of around 720 healthy bone marrow donors. At the time of sampling, all cohort members were nominally healthy, though unrecorded immune exposures were likely present. The donor was CMV seropositive and was included in the group of almost 300 seropositive cohort members. Each donor provided a peripheral blood sample, and peripheral blood mononuclear cells were used for TCR beta sequencing. The Qiagen DNeasy Blood Extraction Kit was used to extract genomic DNA from the blood cell samples. Source material: PBMCs. The TCR comes from a man aged 25-45 years in good health and CMV-seropositive.

The base sequence is TGTGCCAGTACTGAGCGGTCCCTGCGGGAGCTGTTTTTT. It translates as CASTERSLRELFF. The receptor chain draws on TRBV19 and TRBJ2-2; the D gene is perhaps TRBD2, on 5 matching bases. CDR1 and CDR2 (LNHDA, SQIVND) derive from the germline V gene (reference sequence). From cysteine to phenylalanine, the CDR3 is 13 amino acids long. Just the 39-base CDR3 DNA is kept, in frame starting at base 1. The V end loses 7 bases and the J end loses 9 bases, and a stretch of 15 bases separates them. Reference TRBV19 and TRBJ2-2 genes cover what lies past the CDR3, so the full variable domain is DGGITQSPKYLFRKEGQNVTLSCEQNLNHDAMYWYRQDPGQGLRLIYYSQIVNDFQKGDIAEGYSVSREKKESFPLTVTSAQKNPTAFYLCASTERSLRELFFGEGSRLTVL.